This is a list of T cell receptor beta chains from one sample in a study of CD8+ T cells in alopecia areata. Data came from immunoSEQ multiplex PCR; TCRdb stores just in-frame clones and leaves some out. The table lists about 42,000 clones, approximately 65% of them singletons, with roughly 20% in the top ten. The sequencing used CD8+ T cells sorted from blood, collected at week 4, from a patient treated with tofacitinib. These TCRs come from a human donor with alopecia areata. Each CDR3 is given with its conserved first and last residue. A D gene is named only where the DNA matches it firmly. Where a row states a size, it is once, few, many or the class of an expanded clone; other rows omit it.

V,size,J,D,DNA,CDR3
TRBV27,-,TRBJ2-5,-,TGTGCCAGCAGTTTATCGATTGTCCGGGCCCAAGAGACCCAGTACTTC,CASSLSIVRAQETQYF
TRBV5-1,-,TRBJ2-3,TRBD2,TGCGCCAGCAGCGTTACCCCCAGCGGGGTTGGGTCCACAGATACGCAGTATTTT,CASSVTPSGVGSTDTQYF
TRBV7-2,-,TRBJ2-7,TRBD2,TGTGCCAGCAGCTTCGGACTAGCGGGGGCCTACGAGCAGTACTTC,CASSFGLAGAYEQYF
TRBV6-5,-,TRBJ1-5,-,TGTGCCAGCAGCGACAGTTTCAATCAGCCCCAGCATTTT,CASSDSFNQPQHF
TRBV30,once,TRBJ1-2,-,TGTGCCTGGAGTGGAATTATAGATGGGGGAAGTAACTATGGCTACACCTTC,CAWSGIIDGGSNYGYTF
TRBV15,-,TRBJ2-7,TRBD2,TGTGCCACCAGCAGGCTAACGACTAGCGGGGGGATCTACGAGCAGTACTTC,CATSRLTTSGGIYEQYF
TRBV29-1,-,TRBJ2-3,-,TGCAGCGCCGAGGCGATCACAGATACGCAGTATTTT,CSAEAITDTQYF
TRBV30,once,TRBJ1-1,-,TGTGCCTGGAGTGTCGAAAGTACCCTTGAAGCTTTCTTT,CAWSVESTLEAFF
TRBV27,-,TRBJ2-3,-,TGTGCCAGCTCTCAACTCCCCGGAGGAGCAGATACGCAGTATTTT,CASSQLPGGADTQYF
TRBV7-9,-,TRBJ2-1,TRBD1,TGTGCCAGCAGCTTAGGGGACAGTGAACAGTTCTTC,CASSLGDSEQFF
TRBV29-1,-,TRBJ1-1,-,TGCAGCGTTGAAGGGGAGACAAAGTATAGTTTCTCTGAAGCTTTCTTT,CSVEGETKYSFSEAFF
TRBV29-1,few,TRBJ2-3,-,TGCAGCGTTGATTGGAATACGCAGTATTTT,CSVDWNTQYF
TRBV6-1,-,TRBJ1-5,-,TGTGCCAGCAGTGAACTTAATAGCAATCAGCCCCAGCATTTT,CASSELNSNQPQHF
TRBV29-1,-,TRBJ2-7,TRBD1,TGCAGCGTTGAAGACCCTCCAGGGACAGGGAGCTCCTACGAGCAGTACTTC,CSVEDPPGTGSSYEQYF
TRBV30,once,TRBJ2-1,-,TGTGCCTGGAGTGTGCCTCGCCAGGGGAGCTCCTACAATGAGCAGTTCTTC,CAWSVPRQGSSYNEQFF
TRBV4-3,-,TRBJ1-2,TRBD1,TGCGCCAGCAGCCAACTTCGGACAGGGCCCTATGGCTACACCTTC,CASSQLRTGPYGYTF